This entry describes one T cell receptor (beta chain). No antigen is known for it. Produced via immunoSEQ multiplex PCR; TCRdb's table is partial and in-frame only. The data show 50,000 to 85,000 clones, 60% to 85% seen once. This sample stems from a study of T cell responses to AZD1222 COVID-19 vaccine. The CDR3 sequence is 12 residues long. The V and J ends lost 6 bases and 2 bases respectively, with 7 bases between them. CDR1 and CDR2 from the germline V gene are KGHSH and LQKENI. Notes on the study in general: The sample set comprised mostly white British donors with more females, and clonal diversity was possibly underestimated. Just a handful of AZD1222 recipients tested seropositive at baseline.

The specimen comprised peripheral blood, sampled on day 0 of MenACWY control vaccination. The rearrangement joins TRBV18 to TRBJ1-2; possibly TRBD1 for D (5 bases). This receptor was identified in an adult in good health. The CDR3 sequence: CASSGRNYGYTF. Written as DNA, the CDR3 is TGTGCCAGCTCGGGACGGAACTATGGCTACACCTTC.